This TCR beta chain originates from a study of T cell responses to AZD1222 COVID-19 vaccine. Assay used: immunoSEQ multiplex PCR; TCRdb lists only in-frame clones, some missing. This table holds roughly 140,000 clones, about 93% found once. The study, taken as a whole, reports: Only a handful of individuals given AZD1222 were seropositive at baseline. Sampling captured repertoires only after the peak T cell response. Donor demographics were predominantly white British with a female majority; clonal diversity may be underestimated.

About this clone: The antigen is not known.

The CDR3 spans 14 residues. Trimming stripped 6 bases from V and 2 bases from J, with 13 bases between. Germline loops: CDR1 MNHEY, CDR2 SMNVEV (reference sequence). The gene calls are TRBV27 and TRBJ1-2; no definite D call. The clonotype comes from an adult in good health. Sequenced here: peripheral blood, sampled on day 0 of AZD1222 vaccination. As DNA, the CDR3 is TGTGCCAGCAGCCAGTTCGGGGAAAACTATGGCTACACCTTC. Translating it yields CASSQFGENYGYTF.